Reported below is one T cell receptor (beta chain). The data belong to a study of T cell changes during pregnancy in multiple sclerosis. The CDR3 length is 16 residues. The V end was cut by 3 bases, the J end by 2 bases, with 17 bases between. Germline V gene lookup returns CDR1 SEHNR and CDR2 FQNEAQ (reference sequence). The table came from immunoSEQ multiplex PCR; TCRdb's copy has only in-frame clones and leaves some out. Of 65,000 to 80,000 clones in the sample, around 90% are singletons; the top ten hold approximately 0.2%. V usage is TRBV7-9 and J usage is TRBJ2-7, with D tentatively TRBD2 (6 bases). The receptor was derived from a female donor with multiple sclerosis, enrolled in a pregnancy study. The sample consisted of CD4+ T cells from peripheral blood mononuclear cells, taken before pregnancy. The CDR3 here is CASSLGWRGQAYEQYF. CDR3 nucleotides: TGTGCCAGCAGCTTGGGTTGGAGGGGCCAGGCCTACGAGCAGTACTTC. Full variable domain (outside the CDR3, taken from reference TRBV7-9 and TRBJ2-7): DTGVSQNPRHKITKRGQNVTFRCDPISEHNRLYWYRQTLGQGPEFLTYFQNEAQLEKSRLLSDRFSAERPKGSFSTLEIQRTEQGDSAMYLCASSLGWRGQAYEQYFGPGTRLTVT.